The entry that follows covers one TCR beta chain sequence. Its matching antigen is unknown. CDR3 length: 12 residues. Per germline, CDR1 ENHRY and CDR2 SYGVKD. V lost 6 bases and J 3 bases, leaving 9 bases between the germline ends. The sample belongs to a study of vaccination and CD4 T cells after COVID-19. Background on the study: It was a median about 99 days after diagnosis, with a range of 35 to 161, that post-COVID samples were drawn.

Findings of the study overall: Relatively few convalescent patients and no early post-infection timepoints were analyzed. Researchers report that 304 of 307 vaccine-specific clones in convalescent patients proved spike mono-reactive.

A single record per CDR3 protein comes from TCRdb applying MiXCR to the PCR reads. Of 15,000 to 20,000 distinct CDR3 sequences in the sample, 60% are singletons; the top ten hold 0.95% to 1.2%. The receptor was derived from a human donor who had recovered from COVID-19. The sample here was CD4+ T cells from blood, taken after SARS-CoV-2 vaccination. This chain joins TRBV10-3 and TRBJ2-7, with D perhaps matching TRBD2 (6 bases). The CDR3 loop is CAIRTAGYEQYF. The DNA for the CDR3 is TGTGCCATCAGGACAGCGGGCTACGAGCAGTACTTC.